The sequence of this T cell receptor (beta chain) was determined in a study of blood T cell repertoires in COVID-19. Whole-study context: COVID-19 samples collected from the United States, Italy and Spain covered acute and convalescent phases. From T cells, B-cell-depleted T cells, or PBMCs came the material, which was cDNA or gDNA.

This CDR3 region has 13 residues. Losses at the gene ends were 4 bases for V and 8 bases for J; bases not matched to a gene: 6. CDR1 GTSNPN and CDR2 SVGIG come from the germline V gene (reference sequence). The table came from immunoSEQ multiplex PCR; TCRdb's copy has only in-frame clones and leaves some out. The sample contains 150,000 to 200,000 clones, roughly 80% of which appear only once. Specimen: peripheral blood. This chain connects TRBV30 to TRBJ2-2; TRBD2 agrees at 8 bases. The TCR comes from a man aged 60 to 75 with active or convalescent COVID-19. CDR3 bases: TGTGCCTGGAAGCGGGAGAGGGAAGGGGAGCTGTTTTTT. Encoded protein: CAWKREREGELFF.